This section outlines one T cell receptor beta chain sequence together with its context. The sample holds many counts of this clonotype. It has no known antigen specificity. It has no much larger one-base neighbor in the sample; base qualities were not kept. TCR cDNA was made using 5'RACE template switching, a step that added a universal primer site and unique molecular identifiers. cDNA synthesis was primed from both the TCR alpha and TCR beta constant segments. Library amplification involved two PCR steps, and the second step added sample barcodes and sequencing adapters. Sequencing of libraries was done on Illumina HiSeq 2500 (2x100 bp) or NovaSeq (2x150 bp). The paper's data handling went like this. MIGEC handled demultiplexing of reads and collapsing into UMI consensus sequences, while MiXCR performed V(D)J alignment. Clonotypes responding to the vaccine were identified with edgeR on replicate PBMC samples, with the criteria of FDR below 0.01 and a log2 fold change above 5 up to day 15. Bulk clonotypes were assigned CD4 or CD8 identity according to which sequenced CD4 or CD8 repertoire held them at higher abundance. TCRdb reworked the public reads: Q25 trimming with fastp, MiXCR clone assembly, productive beta chains retained. Each record represents a unique CDR3 protein, reported with the most common genes and DNA among its rows. The V and J calls shown here were made by TCRdb, not taken from the authors' results. In all, the sample holds about 120,000 distinct CDR3 sequences, and around 6.7% of those were seen once. The biggest ten clones account for 2.7% of the sample.

This sample's treatment or condition label indicates: live attenuated yellow fever vaccine strain. A standard Ficoll-Paque protocol was used to isolate PBMCs from peripheral blood. Dynabeads CD4 and CD8 positive selection kits were used to isolate CD4 and CD8 T-cell fractions. RNA was extracted with TriZol from bulk PBMCs, CD4 and CD8 fractions, and dextramer-positive and dextramer-negative fractions. V gives up 0 bases and J gives up 3 bases, and the segment between their germline ends measures 9 bases. The CDR3 has 14 amino acids, counting the end cysteine and phenylalanine. Only the CDR3 portion is preserved as DNA: 42 bases, with reading frame beginning at the first base. The germline V gene provides CDR1 SGHRS and CDR2 YFSETQ. The source of the sample is a study of T cells after yellow fever vaccination (dated by TCRdb to about 2019). Broadly, across the study: Libraries from fractions with low cell numbers were prepared with the SMART-Seq v4 Ultra Low Input RNA kit. To follow T-cell clones before and after primary and booster YFV17D yellow fever vaccination, bulk TCR alpha and beta repertoires were sequenced over time. Two healthy male donors made up the cohort, one aged 18 to 30 years and the other aged 30 to 40 years. Blood was drawn at multiple timepoints before and after primary and secondary immunization, with bulk PBMC replicates and cell subsets isolated.

Findings and caveats that apply to the study as a whole: Most clones expanded after primary vaccination (approximately 95% of CD4 and roughly 91% of CD8) were re-detected after the booster, suggesting that broad memory maintenance occurred. Computational filtering was needed because FACS-sorted repertoires could contain abundant contaminating clonotypes from the bulk population. A small share of clonotypes occurred in both CD4 and CD8 compartments, likely arising from convergent recombination. The secondary T-cell response was found to be weaker but faster than the primary response, with a peak reached on day 5 rather than on day 15. Because the study included only a couple of donors, the extent to which the findings can be generalized is limited.

The specimen comprised CD4+ T cells sorted from PBMCs, sampled more than 35 days after the first yellow fever vaccination. The chain is made from TRBV5-1 and TRBJ2-5; no D gene can be assigned with confidence. The receptor's source is a young man who received the YFV17D yellow fever vaccine. CDR3 loop: CASSLGPPKETQYF. Read as DNA, the sequence is TGCGCCAGCAGCTTGGGACCCCCCAAAGAGACCCAGTACTTC.